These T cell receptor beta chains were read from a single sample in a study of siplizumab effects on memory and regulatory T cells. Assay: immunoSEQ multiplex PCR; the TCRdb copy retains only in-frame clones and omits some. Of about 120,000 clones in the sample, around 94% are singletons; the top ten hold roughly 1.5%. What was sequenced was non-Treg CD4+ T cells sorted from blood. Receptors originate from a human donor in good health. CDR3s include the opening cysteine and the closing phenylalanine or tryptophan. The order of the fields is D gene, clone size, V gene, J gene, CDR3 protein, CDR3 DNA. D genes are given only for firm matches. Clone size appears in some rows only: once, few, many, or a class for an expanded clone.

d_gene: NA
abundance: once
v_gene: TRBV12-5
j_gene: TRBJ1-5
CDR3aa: CASGIGTHSNQPQHF
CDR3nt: TGTGCTAGTGGTATCGGGACACATAGCAATCAGCCCCAGCATTTT

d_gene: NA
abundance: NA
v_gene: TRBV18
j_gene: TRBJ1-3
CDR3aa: CASSPPARSGNTIYF
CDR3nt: TGTGCCAGCTCACCACCAGCCCGCTCTGGAAACACCATATATTTT

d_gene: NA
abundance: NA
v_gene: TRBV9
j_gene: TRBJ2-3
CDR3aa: CASSVEGPVADTQYF
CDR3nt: TGTGCCAGCAGCGTAGAAGGCCCTGTGGCAGATACGCAGTATTTT

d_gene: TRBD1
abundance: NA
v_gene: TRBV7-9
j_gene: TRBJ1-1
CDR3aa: CASSSSQGAPNTEAFF
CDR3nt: TGTGCCAGCAGCTCCTCACAGGGGGCTCCAAACACTGAAGCTTTCTTT

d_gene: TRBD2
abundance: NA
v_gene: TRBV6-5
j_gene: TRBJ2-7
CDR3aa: CASRPRLAGAGEQYF
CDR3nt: TGTGCCAGCAGACCCCGACTAGCGGGTGCCGGAGAGCAGTACTTC

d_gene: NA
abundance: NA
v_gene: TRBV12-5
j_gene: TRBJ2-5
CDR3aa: CASTPDLGPQYF
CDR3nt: TGTGCTAGTACCCCGGACCTTGGCCCCCAGTACTTC

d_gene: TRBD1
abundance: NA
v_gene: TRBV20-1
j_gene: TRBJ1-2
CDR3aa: CSVNRGVGYTF
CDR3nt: TGCAGTGTAAACAGGGGGGTGGGCTACACCTTC

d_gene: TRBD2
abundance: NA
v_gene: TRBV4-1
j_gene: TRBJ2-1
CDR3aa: CASSRQSGGLDEQFF
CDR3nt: TGCGCCAGCAGCCGCCAATCGGGGGGGCTGGATGAGCAGTTCTTC

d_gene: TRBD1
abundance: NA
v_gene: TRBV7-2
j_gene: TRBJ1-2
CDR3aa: CASNRDSRPYGYTF
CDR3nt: TGTGCCAGCAACCGGGACAGTCGCCCCTATGGCTACACCTTC

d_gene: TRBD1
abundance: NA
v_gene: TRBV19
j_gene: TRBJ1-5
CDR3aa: CASSGQGQGGNQPQHF
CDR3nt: TGTGCCAGTAGTGGACAGGGGCAAGGTGGCAATCAGCCCCAGCATTTT

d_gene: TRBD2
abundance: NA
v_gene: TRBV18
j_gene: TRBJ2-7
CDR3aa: CASSPDGLAGVYEQYF
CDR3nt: TGTGCCAGCTCACCAGACGGACTAGCGGGAGTCTACGAGCAGTACTTC

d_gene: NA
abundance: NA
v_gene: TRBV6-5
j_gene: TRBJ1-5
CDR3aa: CASSAVAHQPQHF
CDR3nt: TGTGCCAGCAGCGCTGTGGCGCATCAGCCCCAGCATTTT

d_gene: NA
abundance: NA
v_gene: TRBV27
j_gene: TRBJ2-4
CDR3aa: CASSRDRMLAKNIQYF
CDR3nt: TGTGCCAGCAGTCGTGACAGGATGCTAGCCAAAAACATTCAGTACTTC

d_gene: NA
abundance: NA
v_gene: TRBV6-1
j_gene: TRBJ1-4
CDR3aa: CASSEAREKLFF
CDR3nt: TGTGCCAGCAGTGAAGCGCGCGAAAAACTGTTTTTT

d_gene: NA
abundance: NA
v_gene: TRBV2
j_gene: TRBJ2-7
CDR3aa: CASSDQGLEQYF
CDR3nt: TGTGCCAGCAGTGACCAGGGACTCGAGCAGTACTTC

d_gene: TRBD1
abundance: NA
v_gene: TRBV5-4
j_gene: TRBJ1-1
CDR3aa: CASSGDRNTEAFF
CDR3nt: TGTGCCAGCAGCGGGGACAGAAACACTGAAGCTTTCTTT

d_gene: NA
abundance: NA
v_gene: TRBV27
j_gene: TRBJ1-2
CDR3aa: CASSSLGVRDGGYTF
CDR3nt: TGTGCCAGCAGTTCCCTAGGGGTCAGGGACGGCGGCTACACCTTC

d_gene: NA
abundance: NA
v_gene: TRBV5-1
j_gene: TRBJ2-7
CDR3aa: CASSLGGGISYEQYF
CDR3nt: TGCGCCAGCAGCTTAGGGGGAGGGATTTCCTACGAGCAGTACTTC

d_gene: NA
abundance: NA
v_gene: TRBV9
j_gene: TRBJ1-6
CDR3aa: CASSVAERGGTPLHF
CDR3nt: TGTGCCAGCAGCGTAGCGGAAAGGGGGGGCACACCCCTCCACTTT

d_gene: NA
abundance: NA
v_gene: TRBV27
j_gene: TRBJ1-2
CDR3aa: CASRNREAYGYTF
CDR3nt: TGTGCCAGCAGAAACAGGGAGGCCTATGGCTACACCTTC

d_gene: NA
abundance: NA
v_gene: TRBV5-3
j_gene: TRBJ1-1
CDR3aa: CARSHPFSGMSTEAFF
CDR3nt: TGTGCCAGAAGCCACCCTTTCTCAGGGATGAGCACTGAAGCTTTCTTT

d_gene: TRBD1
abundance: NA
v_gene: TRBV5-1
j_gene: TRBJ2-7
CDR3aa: CASGAGTGERYEQYF
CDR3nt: TGCGCCAGCGGGGCTGGGACAGGGGAAAGGTACGAGCAGTACTTC

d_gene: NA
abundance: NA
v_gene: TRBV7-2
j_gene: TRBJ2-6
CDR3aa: CASSPPGLFSGANVLTF
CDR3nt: TGTGCCAGCAGTCCGCCGGGACTCTTCTCTGGGGCCAACGTCCTGACTTTC

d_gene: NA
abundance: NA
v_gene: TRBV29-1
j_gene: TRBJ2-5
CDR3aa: CSVEGRAGGETQYF
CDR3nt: TGCAGCGTTGAAGGGCGAGCTGGCGGAGAGACCCAGTACTTC

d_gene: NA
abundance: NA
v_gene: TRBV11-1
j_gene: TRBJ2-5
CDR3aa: CASSSDRGVWTTQYF
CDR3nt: TGTGCCAGCAGCTCTGACAGAGGTGTTTGGACGACCCAGTACTTC

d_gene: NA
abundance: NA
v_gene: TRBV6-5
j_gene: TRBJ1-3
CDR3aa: CASRQGNTIYF
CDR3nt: TGTGCCAGCAGGCAGGGAAACACCATATATTTT

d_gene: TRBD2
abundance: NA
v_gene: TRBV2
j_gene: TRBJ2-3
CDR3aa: CASSLLAGGSTDTQYF
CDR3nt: TGTGCCAGCAGTTTACTAGCGGGAGGTAGCACAGATACGCAGTATTTT

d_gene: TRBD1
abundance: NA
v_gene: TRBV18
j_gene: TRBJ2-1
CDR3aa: CASSPGTGSDNEQFF
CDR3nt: TGTGCCAGCTCACCAGGGACAGGGTCCGACAATGAGCAGTTCTTC

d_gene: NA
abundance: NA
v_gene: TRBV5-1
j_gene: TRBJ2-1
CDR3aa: CASSLGGEQFF
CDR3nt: TGCGCCAGCAGCTTGGGGGGTGAGCAGTTCTTC

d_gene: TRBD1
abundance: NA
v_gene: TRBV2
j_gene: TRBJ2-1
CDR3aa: CASRPTGVDEQFF
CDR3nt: TGTGCCAGCAGGCCCACAGGGGTCGATGAGCAGTTCTTC

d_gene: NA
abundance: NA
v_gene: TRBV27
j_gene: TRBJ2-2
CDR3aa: CASGLLGETGELFF
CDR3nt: TGTGCCAGCGGGCTGCTGGGTGAGACCGGGGAGCTGTTTTTT

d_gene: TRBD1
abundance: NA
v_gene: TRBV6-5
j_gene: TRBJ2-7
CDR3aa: CASSKGYRGYEQYF
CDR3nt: TGTGCCAGCAGCAAGGGGTACAGGGGATACGAGCAGTACTTC

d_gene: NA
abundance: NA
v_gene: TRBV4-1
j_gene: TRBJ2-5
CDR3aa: CASSQRDSQETQYF
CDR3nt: TGCGCCAGCAGCCAGCGGGACTCTCAAGAGACCCAGTACTTC

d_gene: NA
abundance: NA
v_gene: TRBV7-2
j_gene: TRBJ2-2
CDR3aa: CASSLGRGYSRELFF
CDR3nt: TGTGCCAGCAGCTTAGGAAGGGGGTATAGTCGGGAGCTGTTTTTT

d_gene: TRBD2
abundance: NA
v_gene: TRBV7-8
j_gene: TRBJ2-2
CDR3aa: CASSSQRERAGELFF
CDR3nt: TGTGCCAGCAGCTCCCAGCGGGAGAGGGCCGGGGAGCTGTTTTTT

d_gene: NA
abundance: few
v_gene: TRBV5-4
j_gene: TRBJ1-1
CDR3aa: CASSPDSAQYTEAFF
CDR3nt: TGTGCCAGCAGCCCTGATTCGGCACAGTACACTGAAGCTTTCTTT

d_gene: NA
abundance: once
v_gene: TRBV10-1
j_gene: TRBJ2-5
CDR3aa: CASSESGRGETQYF
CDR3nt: TGCGCCAGCAGTGAGTCGGGGCGGGGAGAGACCCAGTACTTC

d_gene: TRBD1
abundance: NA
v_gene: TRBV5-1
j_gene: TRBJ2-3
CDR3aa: CASSPSGGRFLDTQYF
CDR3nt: TGCGCCAGCAGCCCGTCAGGGGGCCGTTTTCTAGATACGCAGTATTTT

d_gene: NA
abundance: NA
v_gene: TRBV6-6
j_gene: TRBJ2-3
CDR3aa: CASTLIGTDTQYF
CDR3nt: TGTGCCAGCACCTTGATAGGGACAGATACGCAGTATTTT

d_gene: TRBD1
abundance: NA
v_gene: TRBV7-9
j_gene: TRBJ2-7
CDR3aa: CASSLAHRGEQYF
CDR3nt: TGTGCCAGCAGCTTAGCGCACAGGGGCGAGCAGTACTTC

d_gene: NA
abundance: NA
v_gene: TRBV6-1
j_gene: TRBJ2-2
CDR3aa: CASSLRTNPGELFF
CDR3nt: TGTGCCAGCAGTCTCCGGACCAATCCCGGGGAGCTGTTTTTT

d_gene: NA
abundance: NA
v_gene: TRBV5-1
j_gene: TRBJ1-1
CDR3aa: CASSSRAGGNTEAFF
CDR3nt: TGCGCCAGCAGTTCCAGGGCCGGTGGGAACACTGAAGCTTTCTTT

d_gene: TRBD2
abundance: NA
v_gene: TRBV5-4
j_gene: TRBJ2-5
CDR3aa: CASSTGLAGEKETQYF
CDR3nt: TGTGCCAGCAGCACGGGACTAGCGGGAGAAAAAGAGACCCAGTACTTC

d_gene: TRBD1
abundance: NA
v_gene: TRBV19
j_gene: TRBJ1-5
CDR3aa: CASSMGTASQPQHF
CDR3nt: TGTGCCAGTAGTATGGGGACAGCCAGTCAGCCCCAGCATTTT

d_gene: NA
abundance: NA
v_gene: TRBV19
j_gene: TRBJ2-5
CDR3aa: CASSSSGAWLGETQYF
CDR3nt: TGTGCCAGTAGCTCCTCGGGGGCCTGGCTGGGAGAGACCCAGTACTTC

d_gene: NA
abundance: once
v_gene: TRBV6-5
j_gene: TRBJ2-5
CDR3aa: CASSRAPQETQYF
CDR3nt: TGTGCCAGCAGCCGCGCGCCCCAAGAGACCCAGTACTTC

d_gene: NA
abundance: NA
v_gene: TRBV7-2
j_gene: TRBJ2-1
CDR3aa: CASSLAPRGYEQFF
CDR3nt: TGTGCCAGCAGCTTAGCTCCCAGGGGCTATGAGCAGTTCTTC

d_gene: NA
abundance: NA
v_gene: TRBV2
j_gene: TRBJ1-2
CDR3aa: CASGVGYGYTF
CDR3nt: TGTGCCAGCGGTGTAGGCTATGGCTACACCTTC